One sample yielded the 4 T cell receptor beta chains listed below, sequenced in a study of T-cell memory formation after mild COVID-19 (dated by TCRdb to the early 2020s). Libraries were built with 5' RACE. Sequencing was carried out with an Illumina NovaSeq 6000. Using fastp at Q25 and MiXCR, TCRdb reprocessed the public reads and kept productive beta chains. Duplicate CDR3 protein sequences are folded into a single record with the most common DNA and genes. Present in this sample are around 34,000 distinct CDR3 sequences, roughly 7.2% of which were seen just once. Around 30% of the sample comes from the top ten. The sequencing sample was made of PBMCs or a T cell subset sorted from them (not recorded which). These receptors were obtained from a man between 18 and 29 years old who had mild COVID-19 (a few samples of this study predate the infection). The sample titles of this study are shuffled in the database, so cell type and time point are left out; the donor was told from shared clones.

V gene TRBV11-3 combines with J gene TRBJ2-1; the D gene is possibly TRBD1 (6 bases). Germline assignment: CDR1 SGHNT and CDR2 YENEEA. V shed 3 bases and J shed 7 bases, with 7 bases lying between them. The CDR3 totals 12 residues. The CDR3 sequence is CASSFGQNEQFF. Here the CDR3 DNA reads TGTGCCAGCAGCTTCGGACAGAATGAGCAGTTCTTC.

This clonotype was observed at least ten times. V and J are TRBV5-1 and TRBJ1-3, with D perhaps TRBD1 (5 bases). Trimming took 4 bases from V and 4 from J, leaving 12 bases between them. The CDR3 spans 14 residues. Germline lookup yields CDR1 SGHRS and CDR2 YFSETQ. The CDR3 spells CASSRDFVGNTIYF. DNA of the CDR3: TGCGCCAGCAGCAGGGACTTCGTCGGAAACACCATATATTTT.

This clonotype came up many times. The chain combines TRBV6-5 with TRBJ1-6; no firm D call. CDR3 length: 17 residues. Germline lookup yields CDR1 MNHEY and CDR2 SVGAGI. V lost 0 bases and J lost 7, with 16 bases in between. The CDR3 sequence: CASSYSSVGAPNSPLHF. The DNA of the CDR3 is TGTGCCAGCAGTTACTCGAGTGTGGGAGCCCCAAATTCACCCCTCCACTTT.

This clonotype was seen many times. This chain connects TRBV2 to TRBJ1-1, with D perhaps matching TRBD1 (6 bases). The CDR3 extends over 12 amino acids. V was clipped by 6 bases and J by 6 bases, with 11 bases between them. Germline V gives CDR1 SNHLY, CDR2 FYNNEI. The CDR3 region is CASRGPGAEAFF. CDR3 coding DNA: TGTGCCAGCAGGGGTCCAGGGGCTGAAGCTTTCTTT.